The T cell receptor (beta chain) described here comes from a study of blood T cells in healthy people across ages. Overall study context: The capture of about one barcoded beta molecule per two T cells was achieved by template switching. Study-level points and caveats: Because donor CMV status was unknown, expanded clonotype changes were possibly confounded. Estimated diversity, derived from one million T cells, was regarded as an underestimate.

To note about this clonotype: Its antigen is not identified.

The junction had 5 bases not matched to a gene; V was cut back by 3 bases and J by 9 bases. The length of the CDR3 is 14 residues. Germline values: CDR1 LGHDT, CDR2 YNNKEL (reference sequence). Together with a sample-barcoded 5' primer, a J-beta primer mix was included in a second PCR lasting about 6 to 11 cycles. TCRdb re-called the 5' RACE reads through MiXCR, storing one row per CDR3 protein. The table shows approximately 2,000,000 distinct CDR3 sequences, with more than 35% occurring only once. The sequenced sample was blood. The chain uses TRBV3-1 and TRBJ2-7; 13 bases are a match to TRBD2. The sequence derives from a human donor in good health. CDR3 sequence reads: CASSQTSGGTPQYF. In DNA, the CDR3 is TGTGCCAGCAGCCAGACTAGCGGGGGGACTCCGCAGTACTTC.